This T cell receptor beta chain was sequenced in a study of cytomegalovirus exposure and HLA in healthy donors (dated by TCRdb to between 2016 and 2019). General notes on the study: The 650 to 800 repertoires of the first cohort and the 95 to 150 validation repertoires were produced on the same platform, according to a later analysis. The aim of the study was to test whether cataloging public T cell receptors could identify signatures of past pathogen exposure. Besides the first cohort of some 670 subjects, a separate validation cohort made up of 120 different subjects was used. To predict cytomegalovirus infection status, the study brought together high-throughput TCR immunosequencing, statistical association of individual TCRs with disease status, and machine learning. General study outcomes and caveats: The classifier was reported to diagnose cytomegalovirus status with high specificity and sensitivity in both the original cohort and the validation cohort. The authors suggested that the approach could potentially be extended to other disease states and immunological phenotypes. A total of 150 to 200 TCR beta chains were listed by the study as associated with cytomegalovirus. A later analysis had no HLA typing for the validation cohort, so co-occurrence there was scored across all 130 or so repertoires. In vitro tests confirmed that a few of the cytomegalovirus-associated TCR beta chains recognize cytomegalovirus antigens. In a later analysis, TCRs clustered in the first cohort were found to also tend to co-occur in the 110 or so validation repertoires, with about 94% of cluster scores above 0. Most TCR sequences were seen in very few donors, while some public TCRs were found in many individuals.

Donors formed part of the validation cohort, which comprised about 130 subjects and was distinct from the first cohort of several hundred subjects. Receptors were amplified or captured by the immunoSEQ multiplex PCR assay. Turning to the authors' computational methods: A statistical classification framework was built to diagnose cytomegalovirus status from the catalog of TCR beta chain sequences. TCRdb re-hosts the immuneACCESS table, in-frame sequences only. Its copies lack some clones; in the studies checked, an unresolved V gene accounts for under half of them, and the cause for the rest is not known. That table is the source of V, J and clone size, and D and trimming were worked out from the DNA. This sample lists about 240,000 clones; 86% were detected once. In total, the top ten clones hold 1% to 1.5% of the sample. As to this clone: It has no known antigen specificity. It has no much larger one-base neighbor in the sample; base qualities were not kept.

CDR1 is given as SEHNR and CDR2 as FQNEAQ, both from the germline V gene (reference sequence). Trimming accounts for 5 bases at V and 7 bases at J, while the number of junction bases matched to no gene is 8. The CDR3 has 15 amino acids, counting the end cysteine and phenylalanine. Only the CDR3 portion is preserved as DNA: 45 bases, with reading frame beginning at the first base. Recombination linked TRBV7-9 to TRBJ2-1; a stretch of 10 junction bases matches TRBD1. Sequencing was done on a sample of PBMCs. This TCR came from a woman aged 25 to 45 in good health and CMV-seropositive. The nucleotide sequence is TGTGCCAGCAGCCGGGGACAGGGGTTGGTAAATGAGCAGTTCTTC. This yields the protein CASSRGQGLVNEQFF.